This entry lists 14 T cell receptor beta chains sequenced from one sample in a study of cytomegalovirus exposure and HLA in healthy donors. Primers: 60 Vbeta forward and 13 Jbeta reverse. Assay used: immunoSEQ multiplex PCR; TCRdb lists only in-frame clones, some missing. The data hold fewer than 75,000 clones, with around four fifths observed a single time. Sample: PBMCs. These receptors originate from a woman younger than 45 in good health and CMV-seronegative.

The V call is TRBV5-4, the J call TRBJ2-2; 9 bases map to TRBD1. Germline V gene data show CDR1 as SGHNT and CDR2 as YYREEE (reference sequence). CDR3 length equals 15 residues. The V and J ends lost 4 bases and 8 bases, in that order; junction bases with no gene match: 9. CDR3 in DNA: TGTGCCAGCAGCGCCTGGGACAGGGTAGGGGGGGAGCTGTTTTTT. This codes for CASSAWDRVGGELFF.

The V and J genes are TRBV28 and TRBJ2-1; D is uncertain. The V end was cut by 1 base, the J end by 4 bases, with 5 bases between. The CDR3 sequence is 13 residues long. Germline CDR1 is MDHEN and CDR2 is SYDVKM. This CDR3 reads CASSLSGYNEQFF. DNA of the CDR3: TGTGCCAGCAGTTTATCAGGATACAATGAGCAGTTCTTC.

The rearrangement links TRBV5-1 to TRBJ2-5, with 8 bases matching TRBD1. The V and J ends lost 4 bases and 3 bases, in that order; junction bases with no gene match: 8. The V gene's germline CDR1 is SGHRS and CDR2 YFSETQ. This CDR3 has 15 amino acids. The CDR3 is CASSRGAGGKETQYF. CDR3 nucleotides: TGCGCCAGCAGCCGCGGGGCAGGGGGCAAAGAGACCCAGTACTTC.

The J gene is TRBJ2-5, the V gene TRBV7-2; 7 bases align to TRBD2. This CDR3 has 17 residues. CDR1 is SGHTA and CDR2 is FQGNSA in the germline V gene. Losses at the gene ends were 1 base for V and 7 bases for J; bases not matched to a gene: 15. CDR3 amino acids: CASSLDMSSSGGRTQYF. CDR3 sequence (DNA): TGTGCCAGCAGCTTAGATATGTCGTCTAGCGGCGGCCGGACCCAGTACTTC. Full variable domain (rest looked up from reference TRBV7-2 and TRBJ2-5): GAGVSQSPSNKVTEKGKDVELRCDPISGHTALYWYRQSLGQGLEFLIYFQGNSAPDKSGLPSDRFSAERTGGSVSTLTIQRTQQEDSAVYLCASSLDMSSSGGRTQYFGPGTRLLVL.

In regard to this clone: Other DNA sequences in this sample translate to the same CDR3. This chain links TRBV2 with TRBJ2-3, with TRBD2 matching 9 bases. From germline, CDR1 is SNHLY and CDR2 FYNNEI. This CDR3 comprises 16 residues. V lost 4 bases and J lost 1; bases outside the gene matches: 6. The CDR3 loop is CASSGLSGGGTDTQYF. CDR3 DNA sequence: TGTGCCAGCAGTGGGCTTAGCGGGGGAGGCACAGATACGCAGTATTTT.

Here the CDR3 DNA reads TGCGCCAGCAGAGGGAGGGGACAGGGAGACTATGGCTACACCTTC. Translating gives CASRGRGQGDYGYTF. The chain has TRBV4-1 and TRBJ1-2, with TRBD1 matching 9 bases. The germline V gene encodes CDR1 MGHRA and CDR2 YSYEKL. The length of the CDR3 is 15 residues. The junction had 8 bases not matched to a gene; V was cut back by 6 bases and J by 3 bases.

This clone came up a few times. This chain uses TRBV7-6 with TRBJ2-3, with 7 bases lining up with TRBD2. The length of the CDR3 is 15 residues. V was pared by 1 base and J by 4 bases, with 5 bases of the junction left unmatched. Germline V gives CDR1 SGHVS, CDR2 FNYEAQ. This CDR3 is CASSLGRTRADTQYF. The CDR3 DNA follows: TGTGCCAGCAGCTTAGGAAGGACTAGAGCAGATACGCAGTATTTT.

The chain employs TRBV30 and TRBJ1-2, with D unclear. This CDR3 is 12 amino acids long. Germline V gene sequence: CDR1 GTSNPN, CDR2 SVGIG (reference sequence). V lost 4 bases and J 8 bases, leaving 14 bases between the germline ends. CDR3 sequence reads: CAWTRGGRGYTF. The CDR3 nucleotides are TGTGCCTGGACGCGAGGAGGGCGCGGCTACACCTTC. Combining the CDR3 with reference TRBV30 and TRBJ1-2 gives the whole variable domain SQTIHQWPATLVQPVGSPLSLECTVEGTSNPNLYWYRQAAGRGLQLLFYSVGIGQISSEVPQNLSASRPQDRQFILSSKKLLLSDSGFYLCAWTRGGRGYTFGSGTRLTVV.

V gene TRBV2 combines with J gene TRBJ1-1, with 10 nucleotides matching TRBD1. The CDR3 consists of 15 residues. With V trimmed by 2 bases and J by 4 bases, 4 bases remained unmatched. Per the germline V gene, CDR1 is SNHLY and CDR2 is FYNNEI. CDR3 region: CASSELGTGATEAFF. Here the CDR3 DNA reads TGTGCCAGCAGTGAACTAGGGACAGGGGCCACTGAAGCTTTCTTT. Looking up the rest from reference TRBV2 and TRBJ1-1 gives the full variable domain: EPEVTQTPSHQVTQMGQEVILRCVPISNHLYFYWYRQILGQKVEFLVSFYNNEISEKSEIFDDQFSVERPDGSNFTLKIRSTKLEDSAMYFCASSELGTGATEAFFGQGTRLTVV.

The chain is built from TRBV7-9 and TRBJ2-7, with D maybe TRBD2 (5 bases). This CDR3 contains 15 residues. Trimming shortened V by 2 bases and J by 0 bases, and 11 bases separated the two germline ends. Germline loops: CDR1 SEHNR, CDR2 FQNEAQ (reference sequence). CDR3 loop: CASSLSGLSSYEQYF. The CDR3 nucleotides read TGTGCCAGCAGCTTAAGCGGCCTTAGCTCCTACGAGCAGTACTTC. Combining the CDR3 with reference TRBV7-9 and TRBJ2-7 gives the whole variable domain DTGVSQNPRHKITKRGQNVTFRCDPISEHNRLYWYRQTLGQGPEFLTYFQNEAQLEKSRLLSDRFSAERPKGSFSTLEIQRTEQGDSAMYLCASSLSGLSSYEQYFGPGTRLTVT.

The chain recombines TRBV28 with TRBJ1-6; TRBD1 is a possible D gene (6 bases). This CDR3 comprises 17 residues. Trimming cost V 4 bases and J 0 bases, with 13 bases left between them. Per germline, CDR1 MDHEN and CDR2 SYDVKM. The CDR3 coding sequence is TGTGCCAGCAGTTCGGCCGACAGGAGCTCCTATAATTCACCCCTCCACTTT. Amino acids: CASSSADRSSYNSPLHF.

The chain has TRBV29-1 and TRBJ2-7; possible D gene TRBD1, 5 bases. CDR3 size: 12 residues. The V and J ends lost 6 bases and 3 bases respectively, with 12 bases between them. Germline lookup yields CDR1 SQVTM and CDR2 ANQGSEA. Written as DNA, the CDR3 is TGCAGCGTACGGGTAGGGGACTACGAGCAGTACTTC. Translating it yields CSVRVGDYEQYF.

The gene calls are TRBV5-4 and TRBJ1-2; 8 nucleotides line up with TRBD1. This CDR3 has 15 residues. Germline V gene data show CDR1 as SGHNT and CDR2 as YYREEE (reference sequence). The V and J ends lost 2 bases and 7 bases, in that order; junction bases with no gene match: 10. In nucleotides, the CDR3 is TGTGCCAGCAGCTTTATCCGTCAGGGGGCAGGTGGCTACACCTTC. It codes for CASSFIRQGAGGYTF.

The genes are TRBV11-2 and TRBJ2-7, with D possibly matching TRBD1 (5 bases). This CDR3 contains 16 residues. Germline V gene lookup returns CDR1 SGHAT and CDR2 FQNNGV. V was trimmed by 3 bases and J by 4 bases, leaving 19 bases between them. The CDR3 DNA reads TGTGCCAGCAGCTTCGGCCGCCGGACATTGGGATACGAGCAGTACTTC. This codes for CASSFGRRTLGYEQYF.